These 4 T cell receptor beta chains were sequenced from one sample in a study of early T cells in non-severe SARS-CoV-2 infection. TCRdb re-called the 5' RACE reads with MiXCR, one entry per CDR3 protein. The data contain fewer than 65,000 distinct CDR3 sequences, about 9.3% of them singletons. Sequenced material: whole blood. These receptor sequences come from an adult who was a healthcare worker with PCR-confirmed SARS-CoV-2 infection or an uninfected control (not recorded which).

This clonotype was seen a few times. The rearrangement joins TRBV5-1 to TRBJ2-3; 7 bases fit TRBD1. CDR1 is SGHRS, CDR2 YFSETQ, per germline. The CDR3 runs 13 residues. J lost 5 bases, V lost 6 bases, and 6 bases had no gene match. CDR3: CASMGQLKDTQYF. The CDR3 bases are TGCGCCAGCATGGGACAGCTAAAAGATACGCAGTATTTT.

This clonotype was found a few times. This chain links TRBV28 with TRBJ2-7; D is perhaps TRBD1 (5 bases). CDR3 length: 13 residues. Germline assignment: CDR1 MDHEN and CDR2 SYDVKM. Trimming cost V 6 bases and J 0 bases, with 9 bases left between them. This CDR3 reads CASRRQSSYEQYV. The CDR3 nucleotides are TGTGCCAGCAGACGACAGAGCTCCTACGAGCAGTACGTC.

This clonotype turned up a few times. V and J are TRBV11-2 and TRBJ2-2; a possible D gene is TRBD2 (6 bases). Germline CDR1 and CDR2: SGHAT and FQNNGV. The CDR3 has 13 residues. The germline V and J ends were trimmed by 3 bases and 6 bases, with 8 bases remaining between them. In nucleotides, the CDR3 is TGTGCCAGCAGCTTGCGGGGTTCCGGGGAGCTGTTTTTT. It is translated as CASSLRGSGELFF.

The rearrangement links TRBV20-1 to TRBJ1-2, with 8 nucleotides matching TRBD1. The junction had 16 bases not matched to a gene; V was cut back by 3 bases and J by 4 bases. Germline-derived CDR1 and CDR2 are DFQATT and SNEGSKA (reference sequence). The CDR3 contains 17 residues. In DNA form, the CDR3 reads TGCAGTGCTAGCCCAGGGGGCGAGTTAAGTCTAAGCTATGGCTACACCTTC. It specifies CSASPGGELSLSYGYTF.